The 2 T cell receptor beta chains reported below all come from one sample, sequenced in a study of early T cells in non-severe SARS-CoV-2 infection. TCRdb passed the 5' RACE reads through MiXCR, listing each CDR3 protein once. The sample has 50,000 or so distinct CDR3 sequences; approximately 13% are singletons. Input material: whole blood. These receptors were taken from an adult who was a healthcare worker with PCR-confirmed SARS-CoV-2 infection or an uninfected control (not recorded which).

This clonotype was counted a few times. This sequence joins TRBV19 and TRBJ2-7; no firm D call. V shed 6 bases and J shed 3 bases, with 12 bases lying between them. The germline V gene encodes CDR1 LNHDA and CDR2 SQIVND (reference sequence). This CDR3 contains 13 residues. CDR3 sequence (DNA): TGTGCCAGTAGACGGTCGAGAGACTACGAGCAGTACTTC. Protein: CASRRSRDYEQYF.

This chain joins TRBV28 and TRBJ1-1; D is ambiguous. CDR3 size: 10 residues. Trimming left V 10 bases short and J 13 bases short, with 16 bases between. CDR1 MDHEN and CDR2 SYDVKM come from the germline V gene. This chain's CDR3 is CATGITGGFF. Written as DNA, the CDR3 is TGTGCCACCGGAATTACCGGAGGTTTCTTT.